A single T cell receptor beta chain is shown here with its context. The target antigen is unknown. Measured with immunoSEQ multiplex PCR; TCRdb has only the in-frame clones, and not every one. The sample consists of approximately 24,000 clones, about four fifths of them appearing once. This sample is part of a study of lymphopenia after photon versus proton radiotherapy. Overall study findings and caveats: Post-nadir diversity loss with photons came from oligoclonal expansion, particularly CD8+ Temra cells. Under photons, naive T cells and diversity fell while effector/memory populations rose. Survival link was tested only in deceased patients; proton benefit remains a possibility.

V was trimmed by 6 bases and J by 1 base, leaving 15 bases between them. Germline V CDR1 and CDR2: MNHNS, SASEGT. This CDR3 spans 15 amino acids. This specimen consisted of peripheral blood, obtained from a patient treated with photon-based radiotherapy. The receptor was isolated from a man aged 35-49 years with gastric cancer. The genes are TRBV6-1 and TRBJ1-1, with a weak D call TRBD1 (6 bases). The chain's CDR3 is CASRPEDRRNTEAFF. Written as DNA, the CDR3 is TGTGCCAGCAGACCAGAGGACAGAAGGAACACTGAAGCTTTCTTT.